Presented here are 24 T cell receptor beta chains from one specimen sequenced in a study of radiation and T cells in renal cell carcinoma. The time point: blood 2 weeks post-SBRT. As for treatment: 15 Gy SBRT to primary tumor, nephrectomy 4 weeks later. The protocol was immunoSEQ multiplex PCR, while the TCRdb copy is restricted to in-frame clones and leaves out a portion. The table records some 58,000 clones, around 78% of them present only once. Sequenced material: blood, taken from a patient whose treatment included radiotherapy and nephrectomy. The receptors here all came from a man aged 55-75 years with renal cell carcinoma.

The V gene is TRBV7-6, the J gene TRBJ2-2; D unclear. V gave up 2 bases and J gave up 0 bases, with 10 bases separating them. CDR1 and CDR2 from the germline V gene are SGHVS and FNYEAQ. This CDR3 has 16 amino acids. The DNA for the CDR3 is TGTGCCAGCAGCTTATGGCCTGACGCGAACACCGGGGAGCTGTTTTTT. Encoded protein: CASSLWPDANTGELFF.

This clone has only one observation. J is TRBJ2-1 and V is TRBV21-1; no check of the table's D call, TRBD2, against the DNA was made. TRBV21-1 constitutes a pseudogene. There are 19 residues in the CDR3. CDR3 in DNA: TGTGCCAGCAGCATTAGCGGGGGGTCCCTAGGGGACTCCTACAATGAGCAGTTCTTC. It codes for CASSISGGSLGDSYNEQFF.

The rearrangement links TRBV6-5 to TRBJ1-2, with D hard to call. This CDR3 is 13 amino acids long. Germline CDR1 MNHEY, CDR2 SVGAGI. V lost 7 bases to trimming and J lost 8 bases, with 17 bases between them. In DNA form, the CDR3 reads TGTGCCAGCATAAGCTCGGGAATGAGGGGCTACACCTTC. Protein product: CASISSGMRGYTF.

The V gene is TRBV27, the J gene TRBJ1-1; 8 nucleotides line up with TRBD1. The CDR3 loop spans 14 amino acids. Looked up from germline, CDR1 is MNHEY and CDR2 is SMNVEV (reference sequence). The V segment lost 6 bases and the J segment 0 bases; nucleotides outside the gene matches: 3. CDR3 coding DNA: TGTGCCAGCAGCCGGGACAGGATGAACACTGAAGCTTTCTTT. Its translation is CASSRDRMNTEAFF.

The chain combines TRBV30 with TRBJ2-7, with TRBD2 matching over 14 bases. This CDR3 spans 15 amino acids. V was pared by 3 bases and J by 5 bases, with 6 bases of the junction left unmatched. Germline V gene data show CDR1 as GTSNPN and CDR2 as SVGIG (reference sequence). DNA of the CDR3: TGTGCCTGGAGCCTGGGACTAGCGGGAGTCAACGAGCAGTACGTC. It codes for CAWSLGLAGVNEQYV.

This clone came up once. This sequence joins TRBV9 and TRBJ1-4, with D perhaps TRBD1 (5 bases). Germline V gene data show CDR1 as SGDLS and CDR2 as YYNGEE. The CDR3 loop spans 16 amino acids. Trimming took off 0 bases at V and 5 bases at J, with 14 bases between the two ends. CDR3 bases: TGTGCCAGCAGCGTAGGTGTCAGGGTCCAAAATGAAAAACTGTTTTTT. This encodes CASSVGVRVQNEKLFF.

V gene TRBV6-1 combines with J gene TRBJ2-7, with TRBD2 matching 12 bases. Germline CDR1 is MNHNS and CDR2 is SASEGT. V lost 6 bases to trimming and J lost 2 bases; unmatched junction nucleotides: 5. The CDR3 is 15 amino acids. The DNA of the CDR3 is TGTGCCAGCAGCTCGACTAGCGGGAGCCCCTACGAGCAGTACGTC. Translated, it gives CASSSTSGSPYEQYV.

In this sample, this clone is medium-sized. The J gene is TRBJ2-7, the V gene TRBV19; TRBD1 agrees at 7 bases. The CDR3 is 10 residues long. The trim removed 9 bases at V and 13 bases at J, leaving 9 bases unmatched. Germline CDR1 is LNHDA and CDR2 is SQIVND (reference sequence). CDR3 in amino acids: CARGGRQVYV. The CDR3 DNA is TGTGCCAGAGGGGGCCGGCAGGTTTACGTC.

In DNA, the CDR3 is TGTGCCAGCAGTGAAGCTTTGGGGAACACCGGGGAGCTGTTTTTT. It specifies CASSEALGNTGELFF. The genes are TRBV6-1 and TRBJ2-2; D gene ambiguous. V was clipped by 0 bases and J by 1 base, with 6 bases between them. Germline-derived CDR1 and CDR2 are MNHNS and SASEGT. This CDR3 is built from 15 residues.

The chain links TRBV30 to TRBJ1-6; TRBD1 is a possible D gene (6 bases). There are 19 residues in the CDR3. Between the trimmed V and J ends, which lost 4 bases and 0 bases, there was a span of 22 bases. Germline-derived CDR1 and CDR2 are GTSNPN and SVGIG (reference sequence). CDR3 DNA: TGTGCCTGGAACCCAAGGGGGACTCTCGGGGCCTCCTATAATTCACCCCTCCACTTT. This encodes CAWNPRGTLGASYNSPLHF.

The chain links TRBV2 to TRBJ1-5; 12 bases agree with TRBD1. J gave up 7 bases and V 7 bases, and 8 bases lay outside the gene matches. This CDR3 spans 15 amino acids. In germline, CDR1 is SNHLY, CDR2 FYNNEI. CDR3 sequence reads: CASIGTGGLGQPQHF. The DNA for the CDR3 is TGTGCCAGCATCGGGACAGGGGGCTTAGGGCAGCCCCAGCATTTT.

This chain uses TRBV10-1 with TRBJ2-5, with D hard to call. V shed 2 bases and J shed 0 bases, with 13 bases lying between them. The CDR3 length is 16 residues. Germline CDR1 is WNHNN and CDR2 is SYGVQD (reference sequence). The CDR3 DNA reads TGCGCCAGCAGTGAGAACTGGGCCAGCAACCAAGAGACCCAGTACTTC. Translated, it gives CASSENWASNQETQYF.

V gene TRBV5-4 combines with J gene TRBJ2-1; D is perhaps TRBD1 (5 bases). The V end was cut by 0 bases, the J end by 5 bases, with 15 bases between. CDR1 is SGHNT, CDR2 YYREEE, per germline (reference sequence). This CDR3 is built from 16 residues. The CDR3 nucleotides read TGTGCCAGCAGCTTGGCCGAAGGGGCCCCGCACAATGAGCAGTTCTTC. Protein product: CASSLAEGAPHNEQFF.

This CDR3 reads CASSELAPNTGELFF. The CDR3, as DNA: TGTGCCAGCAGCGAGCTAGCGCCGAACACCGGGGAGCTGTTTTTT. This chain joins TRBV9 and TRBJ2-2; maybe TRBD2 (6 bases). CDR3 size: 15 residues. Per germline, CDR1 SGDLS and CDR2 YYNGEE. V was clipped by 3 bases and J by 0 bases, with 9 bases between them.

The chain carries TRBV6-5 and TRBJ1-6, with unresolved D. The germline CDR1 and CDR2 sequences are MNHEY and SVGAGI. V was trimmed by 0 bases and J by 10 bases, leaving 10 bases between them. This CDR3 region has 14 residues. The CDR3 is CASSYSYFRSPLHF. The CDR3 DNA follows: TGTGCCAGCAGTTACTCATACTTTAGGTCACCCCTCCACTTT.

The chain has TRBV4-3 and TRBJ2-3; D perhaps matches TRBD2 (7 bases). Trimming took off 0 bases at V and 6 bases at J, with 16 bases between the two ends. The CDR3 runs 16 residues. Germline CDR1 is LGHNA and CDR2 is YSLEER. For the CDR3, the DNA is TGCGCCAGCAGCCAAGATTGGGGGGGCGCCGGGGATACGCAGTATTTT. Its protein product is CASSQDWGGAGDTQYF.

The CDR3 is CASSKGPRNTGELFF. For the CDR3, the DNA is TGCGCCAGCAGTAAGGGCCCAAGGAACACCGGGGAGCTGTTTTTT. The rearrangement joins TRBV5-1 to TRBJ2-2; no firm D call. The length of the CDR3 is 15 residues. Germline V gene data show CDR1 as SGHRS and CDR2 as YFSETQ. Trimming shortened V by 5 bases and J by 1 base, and 12 bases separated the two germline ends.

The chain couples TRBV6-1 to TRBJ2-4; either TRBD1 or TRBD2 may fit D (5 bases each). The CDR3 is 14 residues long. Trimming cost V 3 bases and J 8 bases, with 14 bases left between them. Per the germline V gene, CDR1 is MNHNS and CDR2 is SASEGT. The CDR3 DNA follows: TGTGCCAGCAGTGAGGGAGTTAGGGGATACATTCAGTACTTC. It specifies CASSEGVRGYIQYF.

This chain uses TRBV6-5 with TRBJ2-5; no clear D gene. CDR1 and CDR2 (germline): MNHEY, SVGAGI. The ends were cut back, 5 bases at V and 5 bases at J, with 15 bases in the middle. The CDR3 consists of 14 residues. CDR3 amino acids: CASSRTFESETQYF. CDR3 DNA: TGTGCCAGCAGTAGGACCTTTGAGTCGGAGACCCAGTACTTC.

The chain employs TRBV6-5 and TRBJ1-1, with D possibly being TRBD1 (5 bases). This CDR3 has 12 amino acids. V lost 5 bases, J lost 7 bases, and 11 bases lay in between. CDR1 is MNHEY, CDR2 SVGAGI, per germline. CDR3 nucleotide sequence: TGTGCCAGCAGTCCTCTTAGGGGTGAAGCTTTCTTT. Its translation: CASSPLRGEAFF.

This clone was detected a few times. The CDR3 DNA reads as TGTGCCAGCAGTTCCCGGACAGGGACCTACAATGAGCAGTTCTTC. This encodes CASSSRTGTYNEQFF. The chain recombines TRBV27 with TRBJ2-1; TRBD1 matches 8 bases. CDR1 and CDR2 from the germline V gene are MNHEY and SMNVEV (reference sequence). Losses at the gene ends were 4 bases for V and 2 bases for J; bases not matched to a gene: 4. This CDR3 has 15 amino acids.

Only a few counts were recorded for this clone. CDR3 bases: TGTGCCAGCAGCTTCATCCACCACGGGACAGGGCTAGATGGCTACACCTTC. Protein product: CASSFIHHGTGLDGYTF. The rearrangement joins TRBV5-5 to TRBJ1-2, with 9 bases aligning to TRBD1. Germline CDR1 reads SGHKS; CDR2 reads YYEKEE (reference sequence). With V trimmed by 2 bases and J by 6 bases, 14 bases remained unmatched. This CDR3 is 17 amino acids long. Full variable domain (missing parts from reference TRBV5-5 and TRBJ1-2): DAGVTQSPTHLIKTRGQQVTLRCSPISGHKSVSWYQQVLGQGPQFIFQYYEKEERGRGNFPDRFSARQFPNYSSELNVNALLLGDSALYLCASSFIHHGTGLDGYTFGSGTRLTVV.

This clone appeared a few times. The V call is TRBV11-3, the J call TRBJ1-1; TRBD1 aligns across 7 bases. V shed 5 bases and J 4 bases; nucleotides not matched to a gene: 7. The germline gives CDR1 SGHNT, CDR2 YENEEA. The CDR3 covers 14 residues. In DNA form, the CDR3 reads TGTGCCAGCAGCCGCAGGGGGTGGGTCACTGAAGCTTTCTTT. Translating it yields CASSRRGWVTEAFF.

This clone was observed a single time. The rearrangement uses TRBV5-1 and TRBJ2-3; TRBD1 agrees at 7 bases. V lost 4 bases, J lost 1 base, and 6 bases stayed unmatched. Germline lookup yields CDR1 SGHRS and CDR2 YFSETQ. This CDR3 has 15 amino acids. The CDR3 DNA reads TGCGCCAGCAGCCCGCGGACAGGCGGCACAGATACGCAGTATTTT. Translation gives CASSPRTGGTDTQYF.